Each of the 29 T cell receptor beta chains below was sequenced from the same sample in a study of blood T cell repertoires in COVID-19. The assay was immunoSEQ multiplex PCR, and TCRdb's table has in-frame clones only and misses some. The table lists 150,000 to 180,000 clones, around 85% of them singletons. The source material was peripheral blood. The receptors derive from a man in his fifties or sixties with COVID-19, enrolled during active disease.

The chain joins TRBV19 to TRBJ2-1; no reliable D call. Germline-derived CDR1 and CDR2 are LNHDA and SQIVND (reference sequence). The CDR3 covers 12 residues. The V and J ends lost 4 bases and 7 bases respectively, with 8 bases between them. CDR3 sequence: CASSTVYNEQFF. The CDR3 DNA reads TGTGCCAGTAGTACCGTCTATAATGAGCAGTTCTTC.

V usage is TRBV10-3 and J usage is TRBJ1-1; D is perhaps TRBD1 (5 bases). From germline, CDR1 is ENHRY and CDR2 SYGVKD. V lost 4 bases and J 0 bases, leaving 12 bases between the germline ends. The CDR3 length is 15 residues. CDR3 DNA: TGTGCCATCAGTGGGGGCAGCCTCATGAACACTGAAGCTTTCTTT. This translates into CAISGGSLMNTEAFF.

The V and J genes are TRBV28 and TRBJ1-5; no reliable D call. V lost 5 bases and J lost 0, with 8 bases in between. The CDR3 contains 14 residues. Germline V gene data show CDR1 as MDHEN and CDR2 as SYDVKM. The CDR3 protein is CASSLENSNQPQHF. The CDR3 DNA reads TGTGCCAGCAGTCTAGAAAATAGCAATCAGCCCCAGCATTTT.

The V call is TRBV11-3, the J call TRBJ1-1; 7 bases agree with TRBD1. CDR3 size: 12 residues. Germline loops: CDR1 SGHNT, CDR2 YENEEA. Trimming took 5 bases from V and 4 from J; bases not matched to a gene: 1. The CDR3 sequence is CASSTGVTEAFF. In DNA, the CDR3 is TGTGCCAGCAGCACAGGGGTCACTGAAGCTTTCTTT. Supplemented by reference TRBV11-3 and TRBJ1-1, the full variable domain reads EAGVVQSPRYKIIEKKQPVAFWCNPISGHNTLYWYLQNLGQGPELLIRYENEEAVDDSQLPKDRFSAERLKGVDSTLKIQPAELGDSAVYLCASSTGVTEAFFGQGTRLTVV.

The rearrangement joins TRBV7-8 to TRBJ1-5; D is unresolved. V shed 4 bases and J shed 3 bases, with 13 bases lying between them. The germline V gene has CDR1 SGHVS and CDR2 FQNEAQ. This CDR3 contains 15 residues. This CDR3 reads CASSSQSITNQPQHF. CDR3 nucleotide sequence: TGTGCCAGCAGCTCACAGTCGATCACCAATCAGCCCCAGCATTTT.

This clone was counted only a few times. J is TRBJ1-5 and V is TRBV9, with D unresolved. The CDR3 has 15 amino acids. Germline V gene sequence: CDR1 SGDLS, CDR2 YYNGEE. The ends were cut back, 5 bases at V and 3 bases at J, with 15 bases in the middle. As DNA, the CDR3 is TGTGCCAGCAGGGAGGGCGGGCACTTCAATCAGCCCCAGCATTTT. Encoded protein: CASREGGHFNQPQHF.

The chain recombines TRBV29-1 with TRBJ1-1; D is ambiguous. Germline loops: CDR1 SQVTM, CDR2 ANQGSEA. V lost 4 bases, J lost 3 bases, and 12 bases lay in between. CDR3 size: 13 residues. The CDR3 region is CSVAYGGDTEAFF. The DNA for the CDR3 is TGCAGCGTTGCTTACGGCGGGGACACTGAAGCTTTCTTT.

J is TRBJ1-2 and V is TRBV19, with 7 bases lining up with TRBD1. Trimming at V came to 1 base and at J to 1 base, leaving 3 bases not matched to a gene. Germline V gene sequence: CDR1 LNHDA, CDR2 SQIVND (reference sequence). This CDR3 has 15 residues. CDR3 sequence (DNA): TGTGCCAGTAGTATAGGGGACAGTGGTAACTATGGCTACACCTTC. Translated, it gives CASSIGDSGNYGYTF.

The gene calls are TRBV13 and TRBJ1-5; tentatively, D is TRBD1 (5 bases). Trimming pared 5 bases from V and 4 bases from J, leaving 9 bases between. CDR1 is PRHDT, CDR2 FYEKMQ, per germline (reference sequence). This CDR3 is 13 amino acids long. CDR3 in amino acids: CASSPQGNQPQHF. The CDR3 DNA reads TGTGCCAGCAGCCCGCAGGGAAATCAGCCCCAGCATTTT.

The V and J genes are TRBV20-1 and TRBJ1-1; a weak D match, TRBD1 (6 bases). V dropped 5 bases and J dropped 7 bases, with 8 bases sitting between them. This CDR3 is built from 10 residues. CDR1 and CDR2 from the germline V gene are DFQATT and SNEGSKA (reference sequence). As DNA, the CDR3 is TGCAGTGCTGTGGACAGTGAAGCTTTCTTT. It is translated as CSAVDSEAFF.

This chain links TRBV3-1 (or the pseudogene TRBV3-2) with TRBJ2-3; a weak D match, TRBD2 (6 bases). This CDR3 contains 15 residues. Trimming pared 1 base from V and 0 bases from J, leaving 8 bases between. The V gene's germline CDR1 is LGHDT and CDR2 YNNKEL (reference sequence). The CDR3 coding sequence is TGTGCCAGCAGCCAAGGCGGGGCAAGCACAGATACGCAGTATTTT. It yields the protein CASSQGGASTDTQYF.

With respect to this clone: The sample holds other DNA sequences that translate to the same CDR3. This chain uses TRBV5-1 with TRBJ2-5; possibly TRBD2 for D (7 bases). The CDR3 contains 13 residues. With 2 bases removed from V and 5 bases from J, the gap between germline ends came to 10 bases. Germline CDR1 and CDR2: SGHRS and YFSETQ. The CDR3 DNA reads as TGCGCCAGCAGCTTAGGGGGAGGGGAGACCCAGTACTTC. Its translation: CASSLGGGETQYF.

This rearrangement joins TRBV29-1 to TRBJ2-3; D is uncertain. The CDR3 is 14 residues long. V was clipped by 0 bases and J by 4 bases, with 11 bases between them. Looked up from germline, CDR1 is SQVTM and CDR2 is ANQGSEA. CDR3 amino acids: CSVEDLSRADTQYF. CDR3 coding DNA: TGCAGCGTTGAAGATCTGTCCCGGGCAGATACGCAGTATTTT.

This chain connects TRBV28 to TRBJ2-5; 11 bases line up with TRBD1. The CDR3 is 16 amino acids. Germline assignment: CDR1 MDHEN and CDR2 SYDVKM. V lost 3 bases, J lost 5 bases, and 8 bases stayed unmatched. CDR3 in DNA: TGTGCCAGCAGTTTCCGGGACAGGGGGTTTCGGGAGACCCAGTACTTC. This gives the protein CASSFRDRGFRETQYF. Supplemented by reference TRBV28 and TRBJ2-5, the full variable domain reads DVKVTQSSRYLVKRTGEKVFLECVQDMDHENMFWYRQDPGLGLRLIYFSYDVKMKEKGDIPEGYSVSREKKERFSLILESASTNQTSMYLCASSFRDRGFRETQYFGPGTRLLVL.

This clone was counted once. The rearrangement joins TRBV6-2 or TRBV6-3 to TRBJ2-7, with 9 bases fitting TRBD1. CDR1 and CDR2 from the germline V gene are MNHEY and SVGEGT. The ends lost 2 bases at V and 6 bases at J; junction bases unmatched: 8. The CDR3 length is 15 residues. CDR3: CASSYGGTGKIEQYF. The CDR3 DNA is TGTGCCAGCAGTTACGGGGGGACAGGGAAAATCGAGCAGTACTTC.

This chain links TRBV4-1 with TRBJ1-5; D not certain. The CDR3 is 17 residues long. Germline V lookup: CDR1 MGHRA, CDR2 YSYEKL. V lost 0 bases and J lost 3, with 15 bases in between. The CDR3 is CASSQEDFPGHNQPQHF. In DNA form, the CDR3 reads TGCGCCAGCAGCCAAGAGGACTTTCCTGGGCACAATCAGCCCCAGCATTTT.

For this clone: An end of the junction does not agree with germline; a read error may underlie this. This rearrangement joins TRBV24-1 to TRBJ2-1; 9 bases line up with TRBD2. Germline V CDR1 and CDR2: KGHDR, SFDVKD. CDR3 length: 21 amino acids. CDR3 residues: CATSGSRGTAGGTSTYNEQFF. CDR3 nucleotide sequence: TGTGCCACCAGTGGCTCCCGCGGGACCGCGGGGGGGACTTCCACCTATAATGAGCAGTTCTTC.

V is TRBV9 and J is TRBJ2-5; TRBD2 is a possible D gene (5 bases). Germline V gene sequence: CDR1 SGDLS, CDR2 YYNGEE. The germline V and J ends were trimmed by 0 bases and 4 bases, with 16 bases remaining between them. The CDR3 covers 16 residues. CDR3 bases: TGTGCCAGCAGCGTAGGTTCCGAGACTACGAGAGAGACCCAGTACTTC. Translated: CASSVGSETTRETQYF.

The chain combines TRBV28 with TRBJ1-1, with TRBD1 matching over 10 bases. Germline V gene data show CDR1 as MDHEN and CDR2 as SYDVKM. CDR3 length: 15 residues. With V trimmed by 6 bases and J by 6 bases, 10 bases remained unmatched. The CDR3 reads CASSPVGQGISEAFF. CDR3 bases: TGTGCCAGCAGCCCCGTGGGACAGGGGATTTCTGAAGCTTTCTTT. Full variable domain (missing parts from reference TRBV28 and TRBJ1-1): DVKVTQSSRYLVKRTGEKVFLECVQDMDHENMFWYRQDPGLGLRLIYFSYDVKMKEKGDIPEGYSVSREKKERFSLILESASTNQTSMYLCASSPVGQGISEAFFGQGTRLTVV.

V usage is TRBV5-1 and J usage is TRBJ1-5, with TRBD1 identical over 9 bases. Germline loops: CDR1 SGHRS, CDR2 YFSETQ. With 2 bases clipped from V and 1 base from J, the junction kept 4 bases outside the gene matches. The CDR3 totals 16 residues. The CDR3 loop reads CASSLTGTGSNQPQHF. Here the CDR3 DNA reads TGCGCCAGCAGCTTAACCGGGACAGGGAGCAATCAGCCCCAGCATTTT.

The chain combines TRBV6-5 with TRBJ2-5; D gene uncertain. CDR1 is MNHEY, CDR2 SVGAGI, per germline. Trimming removed 0 bases at V and 3 bases at J, with 11 bases between. This CDR3 has 15 amino acids. This CDR3 is CASSYSWAGKETQYF. The CDR3 DNA sequence: TGTGCCAGCAGTTACTCTTGGGCAGGCAAAGAGACCCAGTACTTC.

This clone occurred a few times. The chain uses TRBV3-1 (or the pseudogene TRBV3-2) and TRBJ2-3, with TRBD1 as a possible D gene (6 bases). The V gene lost 4 bases and the J gene lost 5 bases, with 19 bases spanning the gap. Germline V CDR1 and CDR2: LGHDT, YNNKEL (reference sequence). CDR3 length: 16 amino acids. Here the CDR3 reads CASSLLSRGTQDTQYF. Written as DNA, the CDR3 is TGTGCCAGCAGCCTACTGTCGAGGGGGACCCAAGATACGCAGTATTTT.

The chain carries TRBV19 and TRBJ1-5; 7 bases agree with TRBD1. This CDR3 comprises 16 residues. Trimming at V came to 5 bases and at J to 6 bases, leaving 13 bases not matched to a gene. Germline assignment: CDR1 LNHDA and CDR2 SQIVND (reference sequence). The CDR3: CASSPQGRGDGQPQHF. The CDR3 region has the DNA TGTGCCAGTAGTCCTCAAGGCAGGGGGGACGGTCAGCCCCAGCATTTT.

The chain links TRBV6-5 to TRBJ2-7, with 11 bases that match TRBD1. Trimming removed 5 bases from V and 4 bases from J; junction bases left unmatched: 4. The length of the CDR3 is 14 residues. Germline lookup yields CDR1 MNHEY and CDR2 SVGAGI. DNA of the CDR3: TGTGCCAGCAGTCAGGACAGGGGGCAGTACGAGCAGTACTTC. The encoded protein is CASSQDRGQYEQYF.

This clone was seen a handful of times. V is TRBV5-1 and J is TRBJ2-1; 7 bases match TRBD1. The trim removed 2 bases at V and 2 bases at J, leaving 7 bases unmatched. The CDR3 covers 16 residues. Germline V gene sequence: CDR1 SGHRS, CDR2 YFSETQ. The DNA of the CDR3 is TGCGCCAGCAGCTTCGAGACAGGGCCCCCCTACAATGAGCAGTTCTTC. This gives the protein CASSFETGPPYNEQFF.

The V call is TRBV30, the J call TRBJ2-3; 7 bases align to TRBD1. V lost 5 bases to trimming and J lost 11 bases; unmatched junction nucleotides: 7. Germline V CDR1 and CDR2: GTSNPN, SVGIG (reference sequence). This CDR3 is built from 11 residues. This CDR3 reads CAWSGQFMQYF. The CDR3 DNA follows: TGTGCCTGGTCGGGACAGTTCATGCAGTATTTT.

The rearrangement joins TRBV24-1 to TRBJ2-5, with D perhaps matching TRBD1 (5 bases). This CDR3 has 17 residues. Trimming left V 4 bases short and J 4 bases short, with 21 bases between. The germline V gene encodes CDR1 KGHDR and CDR2 SFDVKD. Here the CDR3 reads CATSDRSPGLGRETQYF. The CDR3 DNA is TGTGCCACCAGTGACCGGTCCCCAGGGCTGGGTCGAGAGACCCAGTACTTC.

Only one count was recorded for this clone. Here the CDR3 reads CASSSFSGGEQYF. The CDR3 region has the DNA TGTGCCAGCAGCTCATTTTCAGGGGGCGAGCAGTACTTC. This chain links TRBV5-8 with TRBJ2-7, with 7 bases aligning to TRBD1. V gave up 3 bases and J gave up 6 bases; unmatched junction bases: 6. CDR1 and CDR2 (germline): SGHTS, YDEGEE. The CDR3 loop spans 13 amino acids. The variable domain in full, completed from reference TRBV5-8 and TRBJ2-7, reads EAGVTQSPTHLIKTRGQQATLRCSPISGHTSVYWYQQALGLGLQFLLWYDEGEERNRGNFPPRFSGRQFPNYSSELNVNALELEDSALYLCASSSFSGGEQYFGPGTRLTVT.

The sample holds one count of this clone. The chain joins TRBV27 to TRBJ1-2; 8 bases map to TRBD1. Germline trimming cut 1 base from V and 0 bases from J; bases unmatched to any gene: 10. This CDR3 has 18 amino acids. Germline assignment: CDR1 MNHEY and CDR2 SMNVEV (reference sequence). The CDR3 bases are TGTGCCAGCAGTTTATGGGCACAGGGGGACCGTACTAACTATGGCTACACCTTC. Amino acid sequence: CASSLWAQGDRTNYGYTF.